This T cell receptor (beta chain) was recorded in a study of T-cell reconstitution after alpha-beta-depleted transplantation in children. The germline CDR1 and CDR2 sequences are KGHDR and SFDVKD. The V segment lost 4 bases and the J segment 5 bases; nucleotides outside the gene matches: 6. The CDR3 has 17 amino acids. Preparing the TCRbeta library involved the use of unique molecular identifiers. TCRdb recomputed calls from the PCR reads with MiXCR, one row per CDR3 protein. The data contain approximately 800,000 distinct CDR3 sequences, 16% of them seen just once; the ten biggest clones take up approximately 5%.

V and J are TRBV24-1 and TRBJ2-5, with TRBD2 identical over 16 bases. The TCR originated in a male patient between 10 and 17 years old who had a stem cell transplant for acute lymphoblastic leukemia, so the T cells may come from the graft donor. Sequenced material: PBMCs, mostly from graft donor cells, taken 360 days after TCRalphabeta/CD19-depleted stem cell transplant. CDR3 nucleotides: TGTGCCACCAGTGACCCGGGACTAGCGGGAGGGCTTGAGACCCAGTACTTC. It yields the protein CATSDPGLAGGLETQYF.